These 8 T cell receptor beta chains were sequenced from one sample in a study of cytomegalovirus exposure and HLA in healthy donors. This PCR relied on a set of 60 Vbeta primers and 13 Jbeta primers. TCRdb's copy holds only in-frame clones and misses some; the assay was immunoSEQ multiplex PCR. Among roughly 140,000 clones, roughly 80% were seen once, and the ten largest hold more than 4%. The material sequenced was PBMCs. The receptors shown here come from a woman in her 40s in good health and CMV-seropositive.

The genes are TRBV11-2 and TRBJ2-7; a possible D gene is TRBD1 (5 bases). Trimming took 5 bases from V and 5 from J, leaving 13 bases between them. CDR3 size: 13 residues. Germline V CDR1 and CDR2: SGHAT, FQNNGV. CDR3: CASSQTRQHEQYF. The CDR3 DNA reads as TGTGCCAGCAGCCAGACTCGACAGCACGAGCAGTACTTC.

CDR3 amino acids: CASRGRAWSAGELFF. DNA of the CDR3: TGTGCCAGCAGGGGGAGGGCCTGGAGTGCGGGGGAGCTGTTTTTT. The chain recombines TRBV13 with TRBJ2-2, with 7 bases aligning to TRBD2. Germline CDR1 is PRHDT and CDR2 is FYEKMQ (reference sequence). The trim removed 6 bases at V and 8 bases at J, leaving 12 bases unmatched. The CDR3 runs 15 residues.

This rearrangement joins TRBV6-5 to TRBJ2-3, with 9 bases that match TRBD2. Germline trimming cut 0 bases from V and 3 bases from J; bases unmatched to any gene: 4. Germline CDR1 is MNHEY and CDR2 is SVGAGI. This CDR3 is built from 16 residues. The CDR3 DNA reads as TGTGCCAGCAGTTACTCGAGCGGGGGGAAGACAGATACGCAGTATTTT. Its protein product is CASSYSSGGKTDTQYF.

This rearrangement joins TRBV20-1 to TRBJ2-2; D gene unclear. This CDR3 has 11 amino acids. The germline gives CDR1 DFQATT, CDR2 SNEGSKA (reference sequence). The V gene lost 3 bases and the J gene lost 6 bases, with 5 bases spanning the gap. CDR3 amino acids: CSARGAGELFF. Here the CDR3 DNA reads TGCAGTGCTAGGGGCGCCGGGGAGCTGTTTTTT.

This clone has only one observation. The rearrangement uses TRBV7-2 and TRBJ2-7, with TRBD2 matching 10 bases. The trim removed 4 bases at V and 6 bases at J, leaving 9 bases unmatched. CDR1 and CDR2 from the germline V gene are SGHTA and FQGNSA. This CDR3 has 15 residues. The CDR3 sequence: CASSSSSGRSGEQYF. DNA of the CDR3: TGTGCCAGCAGCTCTTCTAGCGGGAGATCGGGCGAGCAGTACTTC.

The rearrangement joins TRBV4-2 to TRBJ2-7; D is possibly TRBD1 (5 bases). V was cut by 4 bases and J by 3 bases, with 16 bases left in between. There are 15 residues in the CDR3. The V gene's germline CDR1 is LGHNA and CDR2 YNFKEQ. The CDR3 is CASSPGMTIDYEQYF. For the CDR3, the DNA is TGTGCCAGCAGCCCAGGGATGACCATCGACTACGAGCAGTACTTC.

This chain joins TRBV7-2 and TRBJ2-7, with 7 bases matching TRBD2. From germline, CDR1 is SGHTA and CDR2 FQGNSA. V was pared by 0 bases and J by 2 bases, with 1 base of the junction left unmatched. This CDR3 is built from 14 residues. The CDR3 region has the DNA TGTGCCAGCAGCTTAGCGGGGGGGGCCTACGAGCAGTACTTC. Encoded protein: CASSLAGGAYEQYF.

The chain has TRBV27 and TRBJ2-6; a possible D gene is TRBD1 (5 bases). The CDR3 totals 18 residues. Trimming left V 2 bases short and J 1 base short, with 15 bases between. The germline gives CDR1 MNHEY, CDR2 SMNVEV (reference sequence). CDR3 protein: CASSLKAGKGSGANVLTF. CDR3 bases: TGTGCCAGCAGTTTAAAGGCAGGGAAGGGGTCTGGGGCCAACGTCCTGACTTTC.